This TCR beta chain was captured in a study of HIV-infected patients and healthy controls. Findings and limits, study-wide: A major limitation was that merely sixteen HIV-infected individuals were processed.

This clonotype is medium-sized in the sample. Antigen specificity is unknown. cDNA was made from 500 ng RNA using alpha and beta constant primers. Each of the alpha and beta chains got its own library through chain-specific third strand synthesis with indices. A 5' RACE adapter with a random hexamer and the SP2 primer site was joined to cDNA. TCRdb re-derived calls from the 5' RACE reads in MiXCR, one entry per CDR3 protein. The sample gives under 15,000 distinct CDR3 sequences, 11% of which show up once; roughly 6.3% is in the top ten. Whole blood was used without fractionation, so all unsorted peripheral T cells were included. There are 14 residues in the CDR3. V was clipped by 6 bases and J by 1 base; unmatched bases: 2.

The sequencing sample was made of blood. This TCR was recovered from an adult in good health. This sequence joins TRBV12-3 or TRBV12-4 and TRBJ1-3, with TRBD1 matching over 8 bases. The CDR3 here is CASSQGASGNTIYF. The CDR3 bases are TGTGCCAGCAGCCAGGGGGCATCTGGAAACACCATATATTTT.